These T cell receptor beta chains were read from a single sample in a study of blood T cell repertoires in COVID-19. TCRdb keeps only in-frame clones here, not all; method: immunoSEQ multiplex PCR. The sample includes roughly 63,000 clones, 89% of them seen just once. The material sequenced was peripheral blood. The source is a man aged 45-65 years with active COVID-19. CDR3s include the opening cysteine and the closing phenylalanine or tryptophan. Each record gives: V gene, clone size, D gene, J gene, CDR3 DNA, CDR3 protein. The D gene is left open where the match is weak. A row's size may be missing; if present it is once, few, many or a size class.

v_gene: TRBV2
abundance: NA
d_gene: TRBD1
j_gene: TRBJ1-4
CDR3nt: TGTGCCAGCAGCCCCACAGGGGTGGGGGAAAAACTGTTTTTT
CDR3aa: CASSPTGVGEKLFF

v_gene: TRBV2
abundance: NA
d_gene: NA
j_gene: TRBJ2-1
CDR3nt: TGTGCCAGCTTCGGGGGTAGCTCCTACAATGAGCAGTTCTTC
CDR3aa: CASFGGSSYNEQFF

v_gene: TRBV14
abundance: NA
d_gene: NA
j_gene: TRBJ1-2
CDR3nt: TGTGCCAGCAGCCAAGGCCGCAGTGGGGCACACGGCTACACCTTC
CDR3aa: CASSQGRSGAHGYTF

v_gene: TRBV11-2
abundance: medium-sized
d_gene: NA
j_gene: TRBJ2-7
CDR3nt: TGTGCCAGCAGCCTCGGTGGAGGGGACCACGAGCAGTACTTC
CDR3aa: CASSLGGGDHEQYF

v_gene: TRBV6-5
abundance: NA
d_gene: TRBD1
j_gene: TRBJ1-5
CDR3nt: TGTGCCAGCAGGGGGACAGGGATGGGCAATCAGCCCCAGCATTTT
CDR3aa: CASRGTGMGNQPQHF

v_gene: TRBV19
abundance: NA
d_gene: TRBD1
j_gene: TRBJ1-6
CDR3nt: TGTGCCAGTACCCCAAACCGACAGGGTCATCACCCCCTCCACTTT
CDR3aa: CASTPNRQGHHPLHF

v_gene: TRBV25-1
abundance: few
d_gene: NA
j_gene: TRBJ1-3
CDR3nt: TGTGCCAGCATGATAGCCGGCTCTGGAAACACCATATATTTT
CDR3aa: CASMIAGSGNTIYF

v_gene: TRBV19
abundance: NA
d_gene: NA
j_gene: TRBJ2-1
CDR3nt: TGTGCCAGTAGTATCTCGAGTAACTACAATGAGCAGTTCTTC
CDR3aa: CASSISSNYNEQFF

v_gene: TRBV7-2
abundance: NA
d_gene: NA
j_gene: TRBJ2-5
CDR3nt: TGTGCCAGCAGCCCCCTCCGGGGGAGGGAGACCCAGTACTTC
CDR3aa: CASSPLRGRETQYF

v_gene: TRBV7-2
abundance: NA
d_gene: NA
j_gene: TRBJ1-5
CDR3nt: TGTGCCAGCAGCTTTGATACAGGTCGGAATCAGCCCCAGCATTTT
CDR3aa: CASSFDTGRNQPQHF

v_gene: TRBV2
abundance: NA
d_gene: TRBD2
j_gene: TRBJ2-5
CDR3nt: TGTGCCAGCGGAGCGGGGTCAGAGACCCAGTACTTC
CDR3aa: CASGAGSETQYF

v_gene: TRBV2
abundance: NA
d_gene: NA
j_gene: TRBJ1-2
CDR3nt: TGTGCCAGCAGTGAAAACTCCTCAGGGGGCTACACCTTC
CDR3aa: CASSENSSGGYTF

v_gene: TRBV6-5
abundance: NA
d_gene: TRBD1
j_gene: TRBJ1-1
CDR3nt: TGTGCCAGCAGACAAATGGACAGGGCGAACACTGAAGCTTTCTTT
CDR3aa: CASRQMDRANTEAFF

v_gene: TRBV15
abundance: NA
d_gene: NA
j_gene: TRBJ2-1
CDR3nt: TGTGCCACCAGCAGGACATCCAGCTCCTACAATGAGCAGTTCTTC
CDR3aa: CATSRTSSSYNEQFF

v_gene: TRBV3-1/TRBV3-2
abundance: NA
d_gene: NA
j_gene: TRBJ1-5
CDR3nt: TGTGCCAGCAGCCTAACCGGGCCGCCGGCGGGTCAGCCCCAGCATTTT
CDR3aa: CASSLTGPPAGQPQHF

v_gene: TRBV4-3
abundance: NA
d_gene: TRBD2
j_gene: TRBJ2-7
CDR3nt: TGCGCCAGCAGCCAAGAACGACTAGCGGGTACACGGTCCTACGAGCAGTACTTC
CDR3aa: CASSQERLAGTRSYEQYF

v_gene: TRBV28
abundance: NA
d_gene: TRBD1
j_gene: TRBJ1-4
CDR3nt: TGTGCCAGCAGTTTGGGGGGACAGGGTGAGGAAAAACTGTTTTTT
CDR3aa: CASSLGGQGEEKLFF

v_gene: TRBV10-3
abundance: once
d_gene: TRBD1
j_gene: TRBJ1-6
CDR3nt: TGTGCCATCAGTGACCACACCGTGACAGGGGGGCCTCGTAATTCACCCCTCCACTTT
CDR3aa: CAISDHTVTGGPRNSPLHF

v_gene: TRBV7-2
abundance: NA
d_gene: NA
j_gene: TRBJ2-5
CDR3nt: TGTGCCAGCAGCTACGGGGGATTGAGAGAGACCCAGTACTTC
CDR3aa: CASSYGGLRETQYF

v_gene: TRBV14
abundance: NA
d_gene: NA
j_gene: TRBJ2-1
CDR3nt: TGTGCCAGCAGCCCTCGGGTGGCTTCGAATGAGCAGTTCTTC
CDR3aa: CASSPRVASNEQFF

v_gene: TRBV5-1
abundance: NA
d_gene: TRBD2
j_gene: TRBJ2-5
CDR3nt: TGCGCCAGCAGCTTGGAGTGGGGGAGGGCTGGACAAGAGACCCAGTACTTC
CDR3aa: CASSLEWGRAGQETQYF

v_gene: TRBV12-3/TRBV12-4
abundance: NA
d_gene: NA
j_gene: TRBJ1-3
CDR3nt: TGTGCCAGTTGTACAAGAGGAGGAAACACCATATATTTT
CDR3aa: CASCTRGGNTIYF

v_gene: TRBV24-1
abundance: NA
d_gene: NA
j_gene: TRBJ2-7
CDR3nt: TGTGCCACCAGTCCCGGGGTGACCTACGAGCAGTACTTC
CDR3aa: CATSPGVTYEQYF

v_gene: TRBV5-1
abundance: NA
d_gene: TRBD2
j_gene: TRBJ2-7
CDR3nt: TGCGCCAGCAGCCCGGGCGGGGGGCTCGACGAGCAGTACTTC
CDR3aa: CASSPGGGLDEQYF

v_gene: TRBV2
abundance: NA
d_gene: NA
j_gene: TRBJ1-2
CDR3nt: TGTGCCAGCACCCCTCACTTGGACAAGAACTATGGCTACACCTTC
CDR3aa: CASTPHLDKNYGYTF

v_gene: TRBV9
abundance: NA
d_gene: NA
j_gene: TRBJ1-4
CDR3nt: TGTGCCAGCAGCAGAGGACAGAGTTATAATGAAAAACTGTTTTTT
CDR3aa: CASSRGQSYNEKLFF

v_gene: TRBV18
abundance: NA
d_gene: NA
j_gene: TRBJ2-4
CDR3nt: TGTGCCAGCTCACCGGCGACAGTGAAAAACATTCAGTACTTC
CDR3aa: CASSPATVKNIQYF

v_gene: TRBV4-2
abundance: NA
d_gene: NA
j_gene: TRBJ2-1
CDR3nt: TGTGCCAGCAGCCAAATAACGGTTCTTGACAATGAGCAGTTCTTC
CDR3aa: CASSQITVLDNEQFF

v_gene: TRBV7-9
abundance: medium-sized
d_gene: NA
j_gene: TRBJ2-1
CDR3nt: TGTGCCAGCAGATATCATAGCGCTGAAGACAATGAGCAGTTCTTC
CDR3aa: CASRYHSAEDNEQFF

v_gene: TRBV5-1
abundance: NA
d_gene: TRBD2
j_gene: TRBJ2-5
CDR3nt: TGCGCCAGCAGCTGGCTAGCGGGGGGCGTACAAGAGACCCAGTACTTC
CDR3aa: CASSWLAGGVQETQYF

v_gene: TRBV20-1
abundance: once
d_gene: NA
j_gene: TRBJ1-3
CDR3nt: TGCAGTGCTAGAGATAGAAACACCATATATTTT
CDR3aa: CSARDRNTIYF

v_gene: TRBV5-5
abundance: NA
d_gene: TRBD1
j_gene: TRBJ1-6
CDR3nt: TGTGCCAGCTCGCAGGGGGCAAAGAATTCACCCCTCCACTTT
CDR3aa: CASSQGAKNSPLHF

v_gene: TRBV6-2/TRBV6-3
abundance: few
d_gene: NA
j_gene: TRBJ1-1
CDR3nt: TGTGCCAGCAGTTCTGCAGAGAACACTGAAGCTTTCTTT
CDR3aa: CASSSAENTEAFF

v_gene: TRBV7-9
abundance: NA
d_gene: NA
j_gene: TRBJ2-7
CDR3nt: TGTGCCAGCAGCCCCATCCCCTACGAGCAGTACTTC
CDR3aa: CASSPIPYEQYF

v_gene: TRBV7-2
abundance: NA
d_gene: NA
j_gene: TRBJ2-5
CDR3nt: TGTGCCAGCAGCTTAGAACTCTCGAGCGGGACCCAGTACTTC
CDR3aa: CASSLELSSGTQYF

v_gene: TRBV4-1
abundance: NA
d_gene: TRBD1
j_gene: TRBJ2-2
CDR3nt: TGCGCCAGCATCAGCACCGGGACAGGGCCCTCCACCGGGGAGCTGTTTTTT
CDR3aa: CASISTGTGPSTGELFF

v_gene: TRBV7-6
abundance: NA
d_gene: NA
j_gene: TRBJ2-3
CDR3nt: TGTGCCAGCAGCCTCAGCGAGAGAGTTACGGATACGCAGTATTTT
CDR3aa: CASSLSERVTDTQYF

v_gene: TRBV11-3
abundance: NA
d_gene: TRBD1
j_gene: TRBJ1-1
CDR3nt: TGTGCCAGCAGCTTAGTCCCCCACGACAGGGCGGTGGCTGAAGCTTTCTTT
CDR3aa: CASSLVPHDRAVAEAFF

v_gene: TRBV7-7
abundance: NA
d_gene: NA
j_gene: TRBJ1-1
CDR3nt: TGTGCCAGCAGCTTAAGTCTAAACACTGAAGCTTTCTTT
CDR3aa: CASSLSLNTEAFF

v_gene: TRBV7-3
abundance: once
d_gene: NA
j_gene: TRBJ2-7
CDR3nt: TGTGCCAGCAGCTTCGGTAGCGGAAAGACCTACGAGCAGTACTTC
CDR3aa: CASSFGSGKTYEQYF

v_gene: TRBV27
abundance: few
d_gene: TRBD1
j_gene: TRBJ1-2
CDR3nt: TGTGCCAGCAGTTTTAAAGGGGGCCCGAGTAGCTATGGCTACACCTTC
CDR3aa: CASSFKGGPSSYGYTF

v_gene: TRBV10-3
abundance: NA
d_gene: NA
j_gene: TRBJ2-3
CDR3nt: TGTGCCATCAGCCCCGCGGCCGGGGGTCCAGATACGCAGTATTTT
CDR3aa: CAISPAAGGPDTQYF